This TCR beta chain is drawn from a study of cytomegalovirus exposure and HLA in healthy donors. 60 Vbeta and 13 Jbeta primers were used in PCR. Assay used: immunoSEQ multiplex PCR; TCRdb lists only in-frame clones, some missing. The sample records about 130,000 clones, about 70% being singletons. The germline CDR1 and CDR2 sequences are SGHNT and YYREEE (reference sequence). CDR3 length equals 16 residues. The germline V and J ends were trimmed by 6 bases and 0 bases, with 18 bases remaining between them. The receptor's source is a woman aged 55-70 years in good health and CMV-seropositive. This chain connects TRBV5-4 to TRBJ2-5; a weak D match, TRBD1 (5 bases). The sequenced material came from PBMCs. The CDR3 coding sequence is TGTGCCAGCACCCTAGGGGTTACTGGTTACCAAGAGACCCAGTACTTC. It is translated as CASTLGVTGYQETQYF.